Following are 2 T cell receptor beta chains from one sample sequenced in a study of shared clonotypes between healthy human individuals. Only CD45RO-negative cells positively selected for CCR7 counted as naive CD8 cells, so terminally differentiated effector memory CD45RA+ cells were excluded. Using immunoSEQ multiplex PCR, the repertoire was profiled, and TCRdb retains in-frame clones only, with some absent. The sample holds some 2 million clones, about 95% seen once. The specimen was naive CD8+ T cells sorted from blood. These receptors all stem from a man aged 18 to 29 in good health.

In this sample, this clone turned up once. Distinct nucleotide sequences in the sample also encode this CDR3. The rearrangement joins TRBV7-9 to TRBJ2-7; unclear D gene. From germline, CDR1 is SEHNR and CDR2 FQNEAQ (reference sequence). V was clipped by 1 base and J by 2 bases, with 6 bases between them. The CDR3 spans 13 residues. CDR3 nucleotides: TGTGCCAGCAGCTTAGACGGTACCTACGAGCAGTACTTC. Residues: CASSLDGTYEQYF.

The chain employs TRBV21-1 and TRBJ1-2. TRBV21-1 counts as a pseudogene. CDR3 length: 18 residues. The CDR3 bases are TGTGCCAGCAACCTCAAGGCGGGACACATACTTCTTGTCTATGGCTACACCTTC. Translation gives CASNLKAGHILLVYGYTF.